This T cell receptor (beta chain) derives from a study of response to subunit inactivated influenza vaccine. This clonotype was detected a few times. Antigen specificity is unknown. General study findings and limits: The authors proposed limited new T cell recruitment per seasonal influenza vaccination.

Germline assignment: CDR1 ENHRY and CDR2 SYGVKD. The CDR3 totals 15 residues. The ends lost 6 bases at V and 1 base at J; junction bases unmatched: 5. TCRdb independently ran MiXCR on the RT-PCR reads; one entry per CDR3 protein. The data show under 850,000 distinct CDR3 sequences, approximately 17% seen once. This TCR came from a middle-aged man who received an inactivated influenza vaccine. The chain joins TRBV10-3 to TRBJ1-3; TRBD1 agrees at 8 bases. This specimen was PBMCs from blood, taken roughly 5 days after vaccination. This CDR3 is CAIRGQETSGNTIYF. The CDR3 nucleotides read TGTGCCATCAGGGGACAGGAGACTTCTGGAAACACCATATATTTT.